This T cell receptor (beta chain) was profiled in a study of T cell responses to AZD1222 COVID-19 vaccine. Notes on the study in general: Most donors were white British, females outnumbered males, and clonal diversity was possibly underestimated. When two AZD1222 doses had been given, Spike-specific TCR breadth and depth rose.

Germline-derived CDR1 and CDR2 are LNHNV and YYDKDF (reference sequence). This CDR3 spans 14 amino acids. V lost 0 bases, J lost 7 bases, and 12 bases lay in between. Notes on this clone: What it binds is unknown.

Repertoires were generated with immunoSEQ multiplex PCR, while TCRdb's copy carries only in-frame clones and drops some. The data show roughly 200,000 clones, 85% to 95% seen once. This material consisted of peripheral blood, taken on day 0 of MenACWY control vaccination. The chain carries TRBV15 and TRBJ1-1, with TRBD1 as a possible D gene (5 bases). The TCR sequence derives from an adult in good health. Here the CDR3 DNA reads TGTGCCACCAGCAGAGATCAGGGAAGGGGTGAAGCTTTCTTT. It encodes CATSRDQGRGEAFF.